A selection of T cell receptor beta chains follows, all from one sample in a study of blood T cell repertoires in COVID-19. Profiling relied on immunoSEQ multiplex PCR, and the TCRdb table lists in-frame clones only, not all of them. The data hold approximately 100,000 clones, with approximately 84% observed a single time. Sequencing used peripheral blood. These receptors were collected from an older man with acute or convalescent COVID-19. Each CDR3 is given with its conserved first and last residue. Each record gives: J gene, V gene, CDR3 protein.

J gene: TRBJ2-1
V gene: TRBV5-4
CDR3 protein: CASRGREGPYNEQFF

J gene: TRBJ1-1
V gene: TRBV19
CDR3 protein: CASSKRTLGPASTEAFF

J gene: TRBJ1-6
V gene: TRBV27
CDR3 protein: CASGQTLWALHF

J gene: TRBJ1-2
V gene: TRBV30
CDR3 protein: CACPTRGLWAGHTF

J gene: TRBJ2-3
V gene: TRBV3-1/TRBV3-2
CDR3 protein: CASSPRDYDTQYF

J gene: TRBJ2-5
V gene: TRBV30
CDR3 protein: CAWSLRSVETQYF

J gene: TRBJ2-2
V gene: TRBV27
CDR3 protein: CASSSFSGTTGELFF

J gene: TRBJ1-5
V gene: TRBV11-2
CDR3 protein: CASSLEARQPQHF

J gene: TRBJ2-3
V gene: TRBV4-3
CDR3 protein: CASSQNRGTDTQYF

J gene: TRBJ1-5
V gene: TRBV7-6
CDR3 protein: CASSLVGGARQPQHF

J gene: TRBJ2-2
V gene: TRBV6-6
CDR3 protein: CASSGGIGELFF

J gene: TRBJ2-5
V gene: TRBV29-1
CDR3 protein: CSVGQRKETQYF

J gene: TRBJ2-1
V gene: TRBV10-1
CDR3 protein: CASSDRFEATSSYNEQFF

J gene: TRBJ1-2
V gene: TRBV27
CDR3 protein: CASRRWDSVNYGYTF

J gene: TRBJ1-1
V gene: TRBV6-5
CDR3 protein: CASKRGDTEAFF

J gene: TRBJ2-7
V gene: TRBV14
CDR3 protein: CASSQAGGVSGSSYEQYF

J gene: TRBJ1-1
V gene: TRBV30
CDR3 protein: CAWRSGIQAFF

J gene: TRBJ1-2
V gene: TRBV20-1
CDR3 protein: CSASDQGNYGYTF

J gene: TRBJ1-1
V gene: TRBV18
CDR3 protein: CASSSDRTMNTEAFF

J gene: TRBJ2-2
V gene: TRBV6-1
CDR3 protein: CASSDRNSAGTGELFF

J gene: TRBJ2-1
V gene: TRBV5-1
CDR3 protein: CASSASSGMFNEQFF

J gene: TRBJ1-2
V gene: TRBV20-1
CDR3 protein: CSARQGIGYTF

J gene: TRBJ1-5
V gene: TRBV6-2/TRBV6-3
CDR3 protein: CASSYVGQPQHF

J gene: TRBJ1-1
V gene: TRBV7-3
CDR3 protein: CASSLYSGPEAFF

J gene: TRBJ2-6
V gene: TRBV19
CDR3 protein: CASRNQGGRSGANVLTF

J gene: TRBJ2-5
V gene: TRBV9
CDR3 protein: CASGVQEGIPETQYF

J gene: TRBJ2-7
V gene: TRBV10-3
CDR3 protein: CAISDSQGVPFYEQYF

J gene: TRBJ1-3
V gene: TRBV5-4
CDR3 protein: CASSSKQGYGNTIYF